What follows are 21 T cell receptor beta chains derived from one specimen sequenced in a study of regulatory T cells in long-lasting Graves disease. Time point denoted: newly diagnosed GD, antithyroid drugs for less than 3 months. PBMC RNA served as the TCR library source. Combining iRepertoire HTBI primers with Arm-PCR of CDR3 regions, the authors built TCR beta libraries. TCRdb re-derived calls from the multiplex PCR reads in MiXCR, one entry per CDR3 protein. The table includes approximately 540,000 distinct CDR3 sequences, about 12% detected once. These same data were also listed under a study on T cells in Graves' hyperthyroidism and ophthalmopathy.

The sequencing used peripheral blood mononuclear cells (PBMCs), collected at new diagnosis, from a patient treated with antithyroid drugs. These receptors came from a woman between 25 and 40 years old with Graves disease.

The table lists this clonotype with many counts. The chain combines TRBV28 with TRBJ2-3; TRBD2 is a possible D gene (6 bases). Looked up from germline, CDR1 is MDHEN and CDR2 is SYDVKM. The CDR3 covers 18 residues. V was trimmed by 2 bases and J by 0 bases, leaving 18 bases between them. This CDR3 reads CASSLVIGSGDSTDTQYF. The CDR3 bases are TGTGCCAGCAGTTTAGTGATCGGTAGCGGAGACAGCACAGATACGCAGTATTTT.

This clonotype appeared a few times. The rearrangement joins TRBV12-5 to TRBJ2-7; 8 bases align to TRBD1. The V and J ends lost 2 bases and 5 bases, in that order; junction bases with no gene match: 17. The germline V gene encodes CDR1 LGHNT and CDR2 FRNRAP. This CDR3 spans 18 amino acids. CDR3 DNA sequence: TGTGCTAGTGGTTTGCCCCCAACAGACAGGGGTCTCCCCCACGAGCAGTACTTC. This gives the protein CASGLPPTDRGLPHEQYF.

This clonotype was counted at least ten times. V and J are TRBV12-3 or TRBV12-4 and TRBJ1-1; no clear D gene. The CDR3 length is 14 residues. Deletions cut 5 bases from V and 1 base from J, with 11 bases between. CDR3 in DNA: TGTGCCAGCAGTCCCCAAGCAAGGAACACTGAAGCTTTCTTT. It is translated as CASSPQARNTEAFF.

Ten or more counts support this clonotype. This rearrangement joins TRBV6-2 or TRBV6-3 to TRBJ2-1, with D possibly TRBD2 on 6 matching bases. V lost 2 bases and J 0 bases, leaving 17 bases between the germline ends. Germline-derived CDR1 and CDR2 are MNHEY and SVGEGT. This CDR3 spans 18 amino acids. This chain's CDR3 is CASSYPPPGESSYNEQFF. DNA for the CDR3: TGTGCCAGCAGTTACCCCCCCCCGGGAGAGAGCTCCTACAATGAGCAGTTCTTC.

This clonotype showed up many times. The V call is TRBV9, the J call TRBJ1-2; D is unclear. This CDR3 region has 14 residues. Deletions cut 0 bases from V and 5 bases from J, with 11 bases between. From germline, CDR1 is SGDLS and CDR2 YYNGEE. The CDR3 nucleotides are TGTGCCAGCAGCGTAGGACCAGAAGAATATGGCTACACCTTC. The encoded protein is CASSVGPEEYGYTF.

The table lists this clonotype with many counts. The chain is built from TRBV2 and TRBJ2-3; 11 bases align to TRBD1. V trimming: 5 bases; J trimming: 3 bases; junction bases outside the gene matches: 4. The germline CDR1 and CDR2 sequences are SNHLY and FYNNEI. The CDR3 runs to 15 residues. In nucleotides, the CDR3 is TGTGCCAGCAGTCGGGACAGGGGGGCGACAGATACGCAGTATTTT. Amino acids: CASSRDRGATDTQYF.

At least ten counts were recorded for this clonotype. This chain joins TRBV28 and TRBJ1-3; the D is unclear. CDR3 length equals 13 residues. Deletions cut 6 bases from V and 0 bases from J, with 6 bases between. Germline CDR1 reads MDHEN; CDR2 reads SYDVKM. CDR3 region: CASSRSSGNTIYF. In nucleotides, the CDR3 is TGTGCCAGCAGCCGGAGCTCTGGAAACACCATATATTTT.

This clonotype has a count of ten or more. The V gene is TRBV20-1, the J gene TRBJ2-4; D unclear. With 4 bases removed from V and 9 bases from J, the gap between germline ends came to 22 bases. Germline V gives CDR1 DFQATT, CDR2 SNEGSKA (reference sequence). The CDR3 has 15 residues. DNA of the CDR3: TGCAGTGCTACAGAAGGGTCTCCGGAAAATGGCATTCAGTACTTC. It encodes CSATEGSPENGIQYF.

This clonotype was observed a single time. The chain is built from TRBV12-3 or TRBV12-4 and TRBJ1-2; TRBD1 matches at 10 bases. The ends lost 4 bases at V and 8 bases at J; junction bases unmatched: 7. This CDR3 region has 14 residues. Written as DNA, the CDR3 is TGTGCCAGCAGTTCGTCCGGGACAGGGGAGGGCTACACCTTC. This sequence encodes CASSSSGTGEGYTF.

This clonotype appeared a few times. The chain joins TRBV30 to TRBJ2-1; D gene uncertain. Germline CDR1 reads GTSNPN; CDR2 reads SVGIG (reference sequence). This CDR3 spans 14 amino acids. The V gene lost 2 bases and the J gene lost 3 bases, with 11 bases spanning the gap. The CDR3 DNA reads as TGTGCCTGGAGTCGTTTTCGTGTCTACAATGAGCAGTTCTTC. Translation: CAWSRFRVYNEQFF.

This chain uses TRBV5-1 with TRBJ1-1; D remains unclear. The CDR3 is 13 amino acids. Germline values: CDR1 SGHRS, CDR2 YFSETQ. V gave up 5 bases and J gave up 1 base, with 9 bases separating them. CDR3 DNA: TGCGCCAGCAGGAAAGAACAGAACACTGAAGCTTTCTTT. Translation: CASRKEQNTEAFF.

This clonotype occurred many times. J is TRBJ2-3 and V is TRBV20-1, with 9 bases that match TRBD1. The V segment lost 5 bases and the J segment 5 bases; nucleotides outside the gene matches: 5. The V gene's germline CDR1 is DFQATT and CDR2 SNEGSKA (reference sequence). The CDR3 consists of 13 residues. For the CDR3, the DNA is TGCAGTGCTCATACAGGGGGCATAGATACGCAGTATTTT. Translation: CSAHTGGIDTQYF.

There are many counts of this clonotype. The CDR3 nucleotides are TGTGCCAGCAGCATTACCTTAGCGGGAGGCATCTACGAGCAGTACTTC. Translation: CASSITLAGGIYEQYF. The chain joins TRBV11-2 to TRBJ2-7, with TRBD2 matching 10 bases. The germline gives CDR1 SGHAT, CDR2 FQNNGV. This CDR3 region has 16 residues. J lost 3 bases, V lost 5 bases, and 10 bases had no gene match.

J is TRBJ1-5 and V is TRBV6-1; 7 bases are a match to TRBD1. CDR1 MNHNS and CDR2 SASEGT come from the germline V gene. The length of the CDR3 is 13 residues. The V segment lost 7 bases and the J segment 4 bases; nucleotides outside the gene matches: 4. The CDR3 loop reads CASTPTGNQPQHF. The DNA of the CDR3 is TGTGCCAGCACCCCGACAGGGAATCAGCCCCAGCATTTT.

There are a few counts of this clonotype. J is TRBJ2-7 and V is TRBV11-2; TRBD1 matches at 9 bases. Germline CDR1 and CDR2: SGHAT and FQNNGV. The CDR3 has 18 amino acids. The J segment lost 3 bases and the V segment lost 5 bases, leaving 17 bases of the junction unmatched. For the CDR3, the DNA is TGTGCCAGCAGCCTCACTAATTCTGACAGGGGGTACTACTACGAGCAGTACTTC. Encoded protein: CASSLTNSDRGYYYEQYF. Full variable domain (remainder filled in from reference TRBV11-2 and TRBJ2-7): EAGVAQSPRYKIIEKRQSVAFWCNPISGHATLYWYQQILGQGPKLLIQFQNNGVVDDSQLPKDRFSAERLKGVDSTLKIQPAKLEDSAVYLCASSLTNSDRGYYYEQYFGPGTRLTVT.

This chain connects TRBV12-3 or TRBV12-4 to TRBJ1-1, with D unresolved. The CDR3 is 12 amino acids. V lost 7 bases and J 8 bases, leaving 14 bases between the germline ends. Written as DNA, the CDR3 is TGTGCCAGCACCTGGAGTGGGATAGAAGCTTTCTTT. Protein product: CASTWSGIEAFF.

In this sample, this clonotype turned up a few times. The chain combines TRBV7-8 with TRBJ1-3; D may be TRBD1 (6 bases). Germline V gene lookup returns CDR1 SGHVS and CDR2 FQNEAQ. V lost 2 bases and J lost 0, with 17 bases in between. The CDR3 has 18 amino acids. The CDR3 region is CASSLTRPGHRSGNTIYF. DNA of the CDR3: TGTGCCAGCAGCTTAACCCGACCGGGACACCGCTCTGGAAACACCATATATTTT.

The V gene is TRBV7-2, the J gene TRBJ2-1; the D gene is possibly TRBD1 (6 bases). The V gene lost 5 bases and the J gene lost 7 bases, with 18 bases spanning the gap. Germline lookup yields CDR1 SGHTA and CDR2 FQGNSA. The CDR3 contains 15 residues. The CDR3 region is CASSPPQGRGNEQFF. DNA of the CDR3: TGTGCCAGCAGCCCCCCCCAGGGGCGCGGAAATGAGCAGTTCTTC.

The count of this clonotype is one. With a much larger clone just one base away, this may be a read error. The rearrangement links TRBV7-9 to TRBJ2-5; 9 bases line up with TRBD2. The end of the DNA is better explained by TRBJ2-1, so the J call may be wrong. CDR1 SEHNR and CDR2 FQNEAQ come from the germline V gene (reference sequence). The CDR3 totals 15 residues. The CDR3 sequence is CASSTGLALGETQFF. CDR3 bases: TGTGCCAGCAGCACGGGACTAGCTTTGGGAGAGACCCAGTTCTTC.

The chain employs TRBV10-3 and TRBJ1-4, with D tentatively TRBD1 (5 bases). This CDR3 contains 15 residues. Per germline, CDR1 ENHRY and CDR2 SYGVKD. Trimming cost V 2 bases and J 12 bases, with 19 bases left between them. CDR3 bases: TGTGCCATCAGTGAGGGACTGAGGGCAGGGTCGGAACTGTTTTTT. It translates to CAISEGLRAGSELFF.

At least ten counts were recorded for this clonotype. This chain connects TRBV2 to TRBJ2-5; TRBD1 matches 10 bases. The CDR3 contains 14 residues. Germline V gene lookup returns CDR1 SNHLY and CDR2 FYNNEI. V lost 8 bases, J lost 3 bases, and 6 bases stayed unmatched. CDR3 region: CASDQTGGEETQYF. CDR3 nucleotide sequence: TGTGCCAGCGACCAGACAGGGGGCGAAGAGACCCAGTACTTC.